This TCR beta chain was found in a study of T-cell reconstitution after alpha-beta-depleted transplantation in children. This CDR3 contains 16 residues. In germline, CDR1 is SGHDT, CDR2 YYEEEE. With 4 bases removed from V and 0 bases from J, the gap between germline ends came to 14 bases. Preparing the TCRbeta library involved the use of unique molecular identifiers. TCRdb itself ran the PCR reads through MiXCR, one entry per CDR3 protein. The sample includes 640,000 or so distinct CDR3 sequences, roughly 15% of them seen just once. The chain has TRBV5-6 and TRBJ1-3; D might be TRBD1 (5 bases). Sequenced material: PBMCs from the stem cell graft donor, taken from the stem cell graft. The sequence derives from a human donor who donated a stem cell graft to a child with acute myeloid leukemia. This CDR3 reads CASSGAYRASGNTIYF. CDR3 sequence (DNA): TGTGCCAGCAGCGGGGCATACCGTGCCTCTGGAAACACCATATATTTT.